This passage covers 23 T cell receptor beta chains from one sample sequenced in a study of regulatory T cells in long-lasting Graves disease. Time point: newly diagnosed GD, antithyroid drugs for less than 3 months. Preparation of the TCR library used RNA extracted from PBMCs. HTBI primers from iRepertoire and Arm-PCR of CDR3 regions yielded the TCR beta libraries. Via MiXCR, TCRdb re-called the multiplex PCR reads, giving one row per CDR3 protein. The profile shows around 400,000 distinct CDR3 sequences, 15% of them singletons. The data also belong to a second study, concerning T cells in Graves' hyperthyroidism and ophthalmopathy.

Sequences were derived from peripheral blood mononuclear cells (PBMCs), sampled at new diagnosis, from a patient treated with antithyroid drugs. The receptors come from a woman between 40 and 55 years old with Graves disease.

This clonotype was detected a few times. The junction departs from germline at one end; a sequencing error may be responsible. The gene calls are TRBV6-1 and TRBJ2-2, with 14 bases lining up with TRBD2. CDR1 and CDR2 from the germline V gene are MNHNS and SASEGT. The CDR3 has 18 residues. The CDR3 region is CTSRPSSGTSGSTGELFF. Here the CDR3 DNA reads TGTACCAGCAGGCCTTCCTCCGGGACTAGCGGGAGCACCGGGGAGCTGTTTTTT.

The CDR3 is CASRARDRDYEQYF. The CDR3, as DNA: TGTGCCAGCAGGGCTCGGGACAGGGACTACGAGCAGTACTTC. This rearrangement joins TRBV12-3 or TRBV12-4 to TRBJ2-7; 9 bases map to TRBD1. This CDR3 comprises 14 residues. Germline trimming cut 6 bases from V and 3 bases from J; bases unmatched to any gene: 6.

As concerns this clonotype: A read error is possible here, since a much larger clone lies one base away. This sequence joins TRBV18 and TRBJ1-5; 8 bases line up with TRBD1. Germline CDR1 is KGHSH and CDR2 is LQKENI. This CDR3 is built from 15 residues. The CDR3 sequence: CASPPTGGGNQPQHF. As DNA, the CDR3 is TGTGCCAGCCCACCAACAGGGGGTGGCAATCAGCCCCAGCATTTT.

In DNA, the CDR3 is TGTGCCAGCAGTGAATCGAGGGGTTCCTACGAGCAGTACTTC. Translation gives CASSESRGSYEQYF. The chain joins TRBV25-1 to TRBJ2-7; D is perhaps TRBD1 or TRBD2 (5 bases each). Germline CDR1 MGHDK, CDR2 SYGVNS. Trimming cost V 1 base and J 1 base, with 8 bases left between them. This CDR3 spans 14 amino acids.

This clonotype was detected many times. The chain recombines TRBV28 with TRBJ2-1, with 16 bases lining up with TRBD2. After removal of 3 bases from V and 1 base from J, the junction contained 6 bases not matched to a gene. The V gene's germline CDR1 is MDHEN and CDR2 SYDVKM. The CDR3 totals 19 residues. CDR3 coding DNA: TGTGCCAGCAGTTTTTACCCGGGACTAGCGGGAGGGTCCTACAATGAGCAGTTCTTC. This translates into CASSFYPGLAGGSYNEQFF.

This clonotype showed up many times. The rearrangement uses TRBV9 and TRBJ1-2, with D possibly TRBD1 on 5 matching bases. Trimming removed 3 bases at V and 5 bases at J, with 8 bases between. This CDR3 contains 12 residues. Germline CDR1 reads SGDLS; CDR2 reads YYNGEE. Here the CDR3 reads CASSATDYGYTF. The CDR3 DNA reads as TGTGCCAGCAGCGCGACAGATTATGGCTACACCTTC.

This clonotype appeared many times. The chain carries TRBV29-1 and TRBJ2-1; possibly TRBD1 or TRBD2 for D (5 bases each). This CDR3 has 13 amino acids. The germline V and J ends were trimmed by 4 bases and 8 bases, with 15 bases remaining between them. The germline V gene has CDR1 SQVTM and CDR2 ANQGSEA. CDR3 DNA: TGCAGCGTTGGAGCAGGGAGTTACTATGAGCAGTTCTTC. Residues: CSVGAGSYYEQFF.

V gene TRBV28 combines with J gene TRBJ2-3, with 8 bases that match TRBD2. J was trimmed by 6 bases and V by 5 bases; bases with no gene match: 10. CDR1 and CDR2 from the germline V gene are MDHEN and SYDVKM. There are 15 residues in the CDR3. The CDR3: CASSPGTSLMDTQYF. CDR3 in DNA: TGTGCCAGCAGTCCAGGGACTAGTCTCATGGATACGCAGTATTTT.

This clonotype was found many times. This chain uses TRBV30 with TRBJ1-1; TRBD1 matches 8 bases. The CDR3 totals 14 residues. CDR1 is GTSNPN and CDR2 is SVGIG in the germline V gene (reference sequence). The ends lost 3 bases at V and 1 base at J; junction bases unmatched: 4. The CDR3 DNA follows: TGTGCCTGGAGCCCACAGGGGGGGAACACTGAAGCTTTCTTT. This codes for CAWSPQGGNTEAFF.

Regarding this clonotype: A read error may be the cause here, since a much bigger clone is one base away. V gene TRBV7-2 combines with J gene TRBJ2-3, with 8 bases fitting TRBD2. The CDR3 totals 17 residues. Trimming cost V 8 bases and J 4 bases; bases outside gene matches: 17. Germline values: CDR1 SGHTA, CDR2 FQGNSA. CDR3 amino acids: CASGLSSQREIPDTQYF. As DNA, the CDR3 is TGTGCCAGCGGCCTGTCGAGCCAGCGGGAGATCCCAGATACGCAGTATTTT.

Regarding this clonotype: At one of its ends the junction is not consistent with the germline gene, which may arise from a read error. The CDR3 coding sequence is TGTGCCAGCAGCTTAGCCTCTAGCGGGGGGGGGGTTGACGAGCGGTACTTC. It encodes CASSLASSGGGVDERYF. V is TRBV7-2 and J is TRBJ2-7, with 12 bases lining up with TRBD2. CDR1 and CDR2 (germline): SGHTA, FQGNSA. This CDR3 region has 17 residues.

A word on this clonotype: A much larger clone sits a single nucleotide away, making a read error possible. This chain connects TRBV2 to TRBJ1-5; maybe TRBD1 (5 bases). Germline-derived CDR1 and CDR2 are SNHLY and FYNNEI. CDR3 length: 13 amino acids. Trimming pared 4 bases from V and 3 bases from J, leaving 7 bases between. CDR3 DNA: TGTGCCAGCAGTGGGGGGAACAATCAGCCCCAGCATTTT. Translating it yields CASSGGNNQPQHF.

This chain connects TRBV10-1 to TRBJ2-3; 9 bases line up with TRBD2. The V gene end was trimmed by 4 bases and the J gene end by 1 base; junction bases not matched to a gene: 6. This CDR3 is built from 16 residues. Germline V gene data show CDR1 as WNHNN and CDR2 as SYGVQD (reference sequence). CDR3 in amino acids: CASSAVAGAGTDTQYF. Here the CDR3 DNA reads TGCGCCAGCAGTGCAGTAGCGGGAGCCGGCACAGATACGCAGTATTTT.

This clonotype was seen many times. The rearrangement links TRBV27 to TRBJ1-6, with 7 bases identical to TRBD1. J gave up 12 bases and V 5 bases, and 7 bases lay outside the gene matches. Germline values: CDR1 MNHEY, CDR2 SMNVEV (reference sequence). This CDR3 is built from 13 residues. The CDR3, as DNA: TGTGCCAGCAGTCCGCGGGACAGCAGACCCCTCCACTTT. This gives the protein CASSPRDSRPLHF.

This clonotype came up a few times. The chain is built from TRBV6-1 and TRBJ2-2, with 9 bases matching TRBD2. Germline V gives CDR1 MNHNS, CDR2 SASEGT. There are 20 residues in the CDR3. J was trimmed by 2 bases and V by 5 bases; bases with no gene match: 18. CDR3 residues: CASSTPPPRLAVINTGELFF. CDR3 coding DNA: TGTGCCAGCAGTACCCCACCCCCCCGACTAGCGGTTATAAACACCGGGGAGCTGTTTTTT.

At least ten counts were recorded for this clonotype. The rearrangement joins TRBV27 to TRBJ2-5, with 13 bases lining up with TRBD2. Germline V gene lookup returns CDR1 MNHEY and CDR2 SMNVEV (reference sequence). Losses at the gene ends were 5 bases for V and 5 bases for J; bases not matched to a gene: 8. The CDR3 totals 16 residues. The CDR3 region is CASSTSGRATYETQYF. DNA of the CDR3: TGTGCCAGCAGTACTAGCGGGAGGGCCACATATGAGACCCAGTACTTC.

This clonotype was recorded at least ten times. The chain carries TRBV28 and TRBJ2-5; TRBD1 matches at 7 bases. Germline loops: CDR1 MDHEN, CDR2 SYDVKM. This CDR3 spans 15 amino acids. V shed 6 bases, J shed 2 bases, and the junction held 9 bases outside the gene matches. The CDR3 sequence is CASSKLLTGQETQYF. The CDR3 DNA is TGTGCCAGCAGCAAGCTCTTGACAGGGCAAGAGACCCAGTACTTC.

The genes are TRBV5-1 and TRBJ2-5, with D possibly being TRBD1 (6 bases). The V gene's germline CDR1 is SGHRS and CDR2 YFSETQ. The CDR3 extends over 16 amino acids. Trimming pared 0 bases from V and 2 bases from J, leaving 14 bases between. CDR3 in amino acids: CASSLGTAAPQETQYF. The CDR3 coding sequence is TGCGCCAGCAGCTTGGGGACAGCGGCGCCGCAAGAGACCCAGTACTTC.

In its sample, this clonotype was seen many times. CDR3 sequence (DNA): TGTGCCAGCAGCCCCCCAGCGGGAGGGTACGAGGAGCAGTTCTTC. It codes for CASSPPAGGYEEQFF. This chain links TRBV11-3 with TRBJ2-1; 10 nucleotides align to TRBD2. CDR3 length equals 15 residues. J was trimmed by 10 bases and V by 5 bases; bases with no gene match: 11. Per the germline V gene, CDR1 is SGHNT and CDR2 is YENEEA.

Turning to this clonotype: This sequence may be a read error, since a much larger clone differs from it by one base. The V and J genes are TRBV30 and TRBJ1-2; D is unresolved. The CDR3 contains 10 residues. Germline V gene data show CDR1 as GTSNPN and CDR2 as SVGIG (reference sequence). CDR3 in amino acids: CSRRNYGYTF. CDR3 sequence (DNA): TGTTCCCGGCGAAACTATGGCTACACCTTC.

In this sample, this clonotype turned up many times. J is TRBJ2-3 and V is TRBV29-1; D unclear. Deletions cut 0 bases from V and 3 bases from J, with 4 bases between. Germline CDR1 is SQVTM and CDR2 is ANQGSEA. The CDR3 totals 12 residues. Written as DNA, the CDR3 is TGCAGCGTTGAAGAAGGTACAGATACGCAGTATTTT. Translation gives CSVEEGTDTQYF.

This clonotype was seen many times. The chain recombines TRBV20-1 with TRBJ2-5; 8 bases agree with TRBD1. Germline loops: CDR1 DFQATT, CDR2 SNEGSKA (reference sequence). Trimming cost V 3 bases and J 1 base; bases outside gene matches: 7. The CDR3 has 15 residues. The CDR3 loop reads CSASPDRGLQETQYF. CDR3 DNA sequence: TGCAGTGCTAGTCCCGACAGGGGACTCCAAGAGACCCAGTACTTC.

This clonotype was counted at least ten times. The rearrangement uses TRBV30 and TRBJ2-7; TRBD1 might be the D (5 bases). Trimming removed 2 bases at V and 2 bases at J, with 10 bases between. The CDR3 runs to 13 residues. Germline V lookup: CDR1 GTSNPN, CDR2 SVGIG (reference sequence). Here the CDR3 DNA reads TGTGCCTGGAGTCAGGGCGAGACCTACGAGCAGTACTTC. Protein product: CAWSQGETYEQYF.